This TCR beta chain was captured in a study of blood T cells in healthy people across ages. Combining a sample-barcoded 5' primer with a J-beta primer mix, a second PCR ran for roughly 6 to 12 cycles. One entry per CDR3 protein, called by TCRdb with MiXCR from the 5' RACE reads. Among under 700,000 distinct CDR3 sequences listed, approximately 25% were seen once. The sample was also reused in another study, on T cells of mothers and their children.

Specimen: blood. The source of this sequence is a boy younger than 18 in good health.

CDR3 in amino acids: CSVDQGTIGYTF. CDR3 sequence (DNA): TGCAGCGTTGATCAGGGGACGATCGGCTACACCTTC. The rearrangement uses TRBV29-1 and TRBJ1-2; D perhaps matches TRBD1 (6 bases). Deletions cut 3 bases from V and 8 bases from J, with 13 bases between. The CDR3 sequence is 12 residues long. Per germline, CDR1 SQVTM and CDR2 ANQGSEA.